This T cell receptor (beta chain) was retrieved from a study of immune evolution from preneoplasia to lung adenocarcinoma. Study overall: HLA loss of heterozygosity: over 5.5% AIS, over 12% MIA, around 35% ADC, none AAH.

Germline lookup yields CDR1 SGDLS and CDR2 YYNGEE. V was trimmed by 3 bases and J by 4 bases, leaving 17 bases between them. There are 16 residues in the CDR3. The protocol was immunoSEQ multiplex PCR, while the TCRdb copy is restricted to in-frame clones and leaves out a portion. The sample yields around 8,000 clones, 80% to 85% seen once. The TCR comes from a person aged 45 to 59 with lung adenocarcinoma. V and J are TRBV9 and TRBJ2-1; D is possibly TRBD1 (6 bases). Sequenced: FFPE invasive lung adenocarcinoma tissue. The CDR3 loop is CASSAQRQGSYNEQFF. The CDR3 DNA reads as TGTGCCAGCAGCGCCCAACGGCAGGGGAGTTACAATGAGCAGTTCTTC.